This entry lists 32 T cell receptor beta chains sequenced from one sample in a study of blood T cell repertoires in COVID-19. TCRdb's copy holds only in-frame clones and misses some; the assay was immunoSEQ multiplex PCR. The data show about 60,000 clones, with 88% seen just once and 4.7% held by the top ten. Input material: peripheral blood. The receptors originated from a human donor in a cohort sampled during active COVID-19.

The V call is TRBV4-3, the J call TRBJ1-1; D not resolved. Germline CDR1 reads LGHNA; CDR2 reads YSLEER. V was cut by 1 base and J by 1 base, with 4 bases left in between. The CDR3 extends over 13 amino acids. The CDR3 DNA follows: TGCGCCAGCAGCCAAGTTAGGAACACTGAAGCTTTCTTT. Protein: CASSQVRNTEAFF.

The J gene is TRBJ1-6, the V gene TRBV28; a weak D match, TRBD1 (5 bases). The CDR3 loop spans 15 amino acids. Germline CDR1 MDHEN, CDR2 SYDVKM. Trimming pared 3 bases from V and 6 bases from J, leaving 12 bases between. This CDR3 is CASSFSQGSNSPLHF. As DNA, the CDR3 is TGTGCCAGCAGTTTCTCTCAGGGATCTAATTCACCCCTCCACTTT.

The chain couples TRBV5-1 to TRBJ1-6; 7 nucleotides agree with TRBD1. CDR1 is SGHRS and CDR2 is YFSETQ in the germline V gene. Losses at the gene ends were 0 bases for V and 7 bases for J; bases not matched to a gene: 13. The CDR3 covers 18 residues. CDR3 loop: CASSLVIAGQRPNSPLHF. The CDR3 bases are TGCGCCAGCAGCTTGGTAATAGCGGGACAGAGGCCAAATTCACCCCTCCACTTT.

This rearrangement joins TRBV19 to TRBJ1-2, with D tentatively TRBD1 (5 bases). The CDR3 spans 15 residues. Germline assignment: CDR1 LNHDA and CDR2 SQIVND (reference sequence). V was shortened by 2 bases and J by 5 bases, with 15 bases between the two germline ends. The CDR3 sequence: CASSISAPGLYGYTF. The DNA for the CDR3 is TGTGCCAGTAGTATATCGGCTCCAGGGCTATATGGCTACACCTTC.

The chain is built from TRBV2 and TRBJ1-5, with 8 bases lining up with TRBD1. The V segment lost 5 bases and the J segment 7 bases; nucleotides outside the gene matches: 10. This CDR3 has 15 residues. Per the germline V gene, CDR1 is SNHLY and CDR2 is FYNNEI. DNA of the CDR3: TGTGCCAGCAGTCTGGGCCAGGGGGCAAAGCAGCCCCAGCATTTT. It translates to CASSLGQGAKQPQHF.

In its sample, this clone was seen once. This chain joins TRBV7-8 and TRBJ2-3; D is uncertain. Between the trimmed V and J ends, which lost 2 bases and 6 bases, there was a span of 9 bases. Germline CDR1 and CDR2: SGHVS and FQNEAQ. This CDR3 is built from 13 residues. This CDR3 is CASSLRSRDTQYF. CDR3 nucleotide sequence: TGTGCCAGCAGCTTACGAAGCCGGGATACGCAGTATTTT. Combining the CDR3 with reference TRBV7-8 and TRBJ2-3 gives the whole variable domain GAGVSQSPRYKVAKRGQDVALRCDPISGHVSLFWYQQALGQGPEFLTYFQNEAQLDKSGLPSDRFFAERPEGSVSTLKIQRTQQEDSAVYLCASSLRSRDTQYFGPGTRLTVL.

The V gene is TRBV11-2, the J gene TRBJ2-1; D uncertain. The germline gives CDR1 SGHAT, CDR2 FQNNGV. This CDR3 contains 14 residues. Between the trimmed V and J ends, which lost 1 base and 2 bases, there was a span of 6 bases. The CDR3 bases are TGTGCCAGCAGCTTAGGAGGCACCTACAATGAGCAGTTCTTC. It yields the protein CASSLGGTYNEQFF.

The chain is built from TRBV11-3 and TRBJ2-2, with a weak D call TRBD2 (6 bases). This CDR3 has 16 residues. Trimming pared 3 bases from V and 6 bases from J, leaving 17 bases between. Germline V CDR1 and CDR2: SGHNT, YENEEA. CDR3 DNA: TGTGCCAGCAGCTTGGGCGGCGGGGCCGTGGCCGGGGAGCTGTTTTTT. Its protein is CASSLGGGAVAGELFF.

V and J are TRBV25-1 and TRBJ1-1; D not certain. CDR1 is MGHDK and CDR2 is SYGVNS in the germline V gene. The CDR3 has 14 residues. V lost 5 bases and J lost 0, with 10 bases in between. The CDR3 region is CASSNRFMNTEAFF. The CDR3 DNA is TGTGCCAGCAGTAACAGATTTATGAACACTGAAGCTTTCTTT. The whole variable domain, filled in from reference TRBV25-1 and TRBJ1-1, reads EADIYQTPRYLVIGTGKKITLECSQTMGHDKMYWYQQDPGMELHLIHYSYGVNSTEKGDLSSESTVSRIRTEHFPLTLESARPSHTSQYLCASSNRFMNTEAFFGQGTRLTVV.

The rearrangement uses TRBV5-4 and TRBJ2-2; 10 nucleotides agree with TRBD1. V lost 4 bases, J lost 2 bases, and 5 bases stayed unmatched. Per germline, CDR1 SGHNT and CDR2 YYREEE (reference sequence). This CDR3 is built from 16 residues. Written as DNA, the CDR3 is TGTGCCAGCAGCCCCGGGACAGGGGTAAACACCGGGGAGCTGTTTTTT. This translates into CASSPGTGVNTGELFF.

DNA for the CDR3: TGTGCCAGTAGACCCCCGGACAGGCCCCACGAGCAGTACTTC. Residues: CASRPPDRPHEQYF. The chain recombines TRBV19 with TRBJ2-7, with TRBD1 matching 7 bases. Germline V gives CDR1 LNHDA, CDR2 SQIVND (reference sequence). This CDR3 has 14 amino acids. Trimming cost V 6 bases and J 5 bases; bases outside gene matches: 10.

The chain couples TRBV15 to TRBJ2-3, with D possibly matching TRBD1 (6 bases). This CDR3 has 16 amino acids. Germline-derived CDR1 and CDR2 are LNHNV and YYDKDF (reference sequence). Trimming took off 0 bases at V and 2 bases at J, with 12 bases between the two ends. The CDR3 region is CATSRELQGSTDTQYF. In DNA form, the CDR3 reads TGTGCCACCAGCAGAGAGTTACAGGGTTCCACAGATACGCAGTATTTT.

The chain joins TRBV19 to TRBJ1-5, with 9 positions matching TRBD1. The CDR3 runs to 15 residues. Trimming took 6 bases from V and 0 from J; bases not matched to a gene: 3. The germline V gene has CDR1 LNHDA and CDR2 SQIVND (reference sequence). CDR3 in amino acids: CASRGDRASNQPQHF. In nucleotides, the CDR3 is TGTGCCAGTAGAGGGGACAGGGCTAGCAATCAGCCCCAGCATTTT.

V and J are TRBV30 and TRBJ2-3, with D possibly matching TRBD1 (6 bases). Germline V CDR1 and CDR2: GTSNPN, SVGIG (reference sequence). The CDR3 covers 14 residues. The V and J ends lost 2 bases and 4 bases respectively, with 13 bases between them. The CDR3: CAWSQGTRADTQYF. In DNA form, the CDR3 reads TGTGCCTGGAGTCAGGGGACCCGAGCAGATACGCAGTATTTT.

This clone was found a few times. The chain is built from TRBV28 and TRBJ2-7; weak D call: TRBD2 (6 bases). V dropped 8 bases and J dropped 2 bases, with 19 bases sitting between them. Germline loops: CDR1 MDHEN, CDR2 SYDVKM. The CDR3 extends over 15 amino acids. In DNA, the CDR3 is TGTGCCAGCTCCCTCGGGCGGGGAGCCCCCTACGAGCAGTACTTC. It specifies CASSLGRGAPYEQYF.

CDR3 nucleotides: TGTGCCAGCAGCTTACCGGGAGGGGGTCAGCCCCAGCATTTT. Translated: CASSLPGGGQPQHF. The rearrangement uses TRBV7-2 and TRBJ1-5; D possibly corresponds to TRBD1 (6 bases). V shed 2 bases and J shed 6 bases, with 11 bases lying between them. This CDR3 has 14 amino acids. Per germline, CDR1 SGHTA and CDR2 FQGNSA.

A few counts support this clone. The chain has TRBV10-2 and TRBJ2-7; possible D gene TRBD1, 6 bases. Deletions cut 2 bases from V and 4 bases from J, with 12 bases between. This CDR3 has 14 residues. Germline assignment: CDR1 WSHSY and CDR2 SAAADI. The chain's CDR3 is CASSELGQTYEQYF. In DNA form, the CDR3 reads TGCGCCAGCAGTGAGCTCGGACAGACTTACGAGCAGTACTTC.

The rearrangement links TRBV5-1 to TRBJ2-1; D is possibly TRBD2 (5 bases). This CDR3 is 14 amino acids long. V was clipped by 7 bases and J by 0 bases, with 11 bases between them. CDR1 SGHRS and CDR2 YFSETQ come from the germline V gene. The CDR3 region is CASGPGNSYNEQFF. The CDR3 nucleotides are TGCGCCAGCGGTCCGGGAAACTCCTACAATGAGCAGTTCTTC.

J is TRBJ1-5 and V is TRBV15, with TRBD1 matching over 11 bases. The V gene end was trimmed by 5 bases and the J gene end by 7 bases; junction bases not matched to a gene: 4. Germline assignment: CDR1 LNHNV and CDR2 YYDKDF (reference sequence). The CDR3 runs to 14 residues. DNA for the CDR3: TGTGCCACCAGCGGACAGGGGGCGTACCAGCCCCAGCATTTT. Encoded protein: CATSGQGAYQPQHF.

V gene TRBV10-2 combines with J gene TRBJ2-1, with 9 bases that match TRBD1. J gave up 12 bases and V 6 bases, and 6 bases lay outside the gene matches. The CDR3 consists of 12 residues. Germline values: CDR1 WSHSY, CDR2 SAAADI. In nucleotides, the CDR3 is TGCGCCAGCAGATTAACAGGGGGCTGGCAGTTCTTC. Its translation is CASRLTGGWQFF.

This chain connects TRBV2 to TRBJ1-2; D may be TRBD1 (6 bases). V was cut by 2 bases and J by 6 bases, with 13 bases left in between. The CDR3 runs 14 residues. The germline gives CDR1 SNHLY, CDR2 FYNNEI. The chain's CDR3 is CASSENREGDGYTF. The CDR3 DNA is TGTGCCAGCAGTGAAAACAGGGAGGGAGATGGCTACACCTTC.

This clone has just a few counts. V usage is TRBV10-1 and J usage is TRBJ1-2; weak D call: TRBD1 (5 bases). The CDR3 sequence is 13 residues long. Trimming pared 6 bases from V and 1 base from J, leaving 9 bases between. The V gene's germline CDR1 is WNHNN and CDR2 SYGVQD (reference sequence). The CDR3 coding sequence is TGCGCCAGCAGCAACAGGATTAACTATGGCTACACCTTC. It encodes CASSNRINYGYTF.

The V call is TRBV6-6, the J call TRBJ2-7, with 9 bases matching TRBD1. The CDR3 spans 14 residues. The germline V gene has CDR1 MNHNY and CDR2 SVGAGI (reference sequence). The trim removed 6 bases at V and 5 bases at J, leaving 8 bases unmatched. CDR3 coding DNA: TGTGCCAGCAGCTGGGGGACAGGGATAAACGAGCAGTACTTC. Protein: CASSWGTGINEQYF.

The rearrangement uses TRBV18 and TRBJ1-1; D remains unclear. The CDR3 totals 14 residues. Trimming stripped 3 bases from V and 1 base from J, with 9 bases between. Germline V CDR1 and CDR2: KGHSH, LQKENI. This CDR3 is CASSPQVGNTEAFF. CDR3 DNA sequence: TGTGCCAGCTCACCTCAGGTGGGGAACACTGAAGCTTTCTTT.

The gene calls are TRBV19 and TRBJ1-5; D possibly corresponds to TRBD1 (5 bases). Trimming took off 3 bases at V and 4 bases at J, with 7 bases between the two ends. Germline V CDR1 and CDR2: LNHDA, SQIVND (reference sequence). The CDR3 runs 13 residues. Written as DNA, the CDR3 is TGTGCCAGTAGTATCGCAGGGAATCAGCCCCAGCATTTT. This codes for CASSIAGNQPQHF.

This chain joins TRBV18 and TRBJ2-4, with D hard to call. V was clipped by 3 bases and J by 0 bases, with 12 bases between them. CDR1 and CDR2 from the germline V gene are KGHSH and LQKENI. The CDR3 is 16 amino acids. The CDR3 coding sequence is TGTGCCAGCTCACCGCCCCGGAGACTAGCCAAAAACATTCAGTACTTC. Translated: CASSPPRRLAKNIQYF. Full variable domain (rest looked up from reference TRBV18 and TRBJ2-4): NAGVMQNPRHLVRRRGQEARLRCSPMKGHSHVYWYRQLPEEGLKFMVYLQKENIIDESGMPKERFSAEFPKEGPSILRIQQVVRGDSAAYFCASSPPRRLAKNIQYFGAGTRLSVL.

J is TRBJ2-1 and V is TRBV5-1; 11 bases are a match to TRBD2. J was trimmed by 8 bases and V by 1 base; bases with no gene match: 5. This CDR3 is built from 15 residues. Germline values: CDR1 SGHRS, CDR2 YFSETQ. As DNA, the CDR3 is TGCGCCAGCAGCTTGACTAGCGGGAGTATCTATGAGCAGTTCTTC. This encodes CASSLTSGSIYEQFF.

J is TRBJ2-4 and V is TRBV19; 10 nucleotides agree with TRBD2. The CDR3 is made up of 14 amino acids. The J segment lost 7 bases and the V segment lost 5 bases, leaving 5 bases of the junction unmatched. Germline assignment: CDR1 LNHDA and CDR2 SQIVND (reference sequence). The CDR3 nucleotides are TGTGCCAGTAGTGCTAGCGGGGGAGCGAACATTCAGTACTTC. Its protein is CASSASGGANIQYF.

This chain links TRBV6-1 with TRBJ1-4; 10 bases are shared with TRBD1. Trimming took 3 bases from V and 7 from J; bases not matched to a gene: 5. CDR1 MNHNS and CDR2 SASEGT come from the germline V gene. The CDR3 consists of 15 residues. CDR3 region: CASSETGGRFEKLFF. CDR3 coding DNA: TGTGCCAGCAGTGAGACAGGGGGCCGATTTGAAAAACTGTTTTTT.

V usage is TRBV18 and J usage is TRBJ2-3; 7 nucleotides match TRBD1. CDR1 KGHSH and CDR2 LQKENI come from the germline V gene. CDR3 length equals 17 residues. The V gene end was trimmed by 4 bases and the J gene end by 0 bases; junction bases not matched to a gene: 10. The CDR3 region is CASSRARGTSSTDTQYF. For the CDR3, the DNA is TGTGCCAGCTCACGGGCCAGGGGGACCTCTAGCACAGATACGCAGTATTTT.

CDR3 in amino acids: CASNQQASQETQYF. The CDR3 nucleotides read TGCGCCAGCAACCAACAGGCTTCCCAAGAGACCCAGTACTTC. The chain joins TRBV5-1 to TRBJ2-5, with D tentatively TRBD1 (5 bases). Germline-derived CDR1 and CDR2 are SGHRS and YFSETQ. V dropped 6 bases and J dropped 1 base, with 13 bases sitting between them. The CDR3 is made up of 14 amino acids. The full variable domain, rest sourced from reference TRBV5-1 and TRBJ2-5, is KAGVTQTPRYLIKTRGQQVTLSCSPISGHRSVSWYQQTPGQGLQFLFEYFSETQRNKGNFPGRFSGRQFSNSRSEMNVSTLELGDSALYLCASNQQASQETQYFGPGTRLLVL.

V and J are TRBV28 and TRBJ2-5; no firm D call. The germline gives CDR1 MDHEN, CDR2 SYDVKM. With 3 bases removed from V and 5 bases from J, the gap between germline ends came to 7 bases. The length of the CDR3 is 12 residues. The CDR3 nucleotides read TGTGCCAGCAGTTTGAATGCGGAGACCCAGTACTTC. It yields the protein CASSLNAETQYF.